This T cell receptor (beta chain) was sequenced for a study of blood T cells in healthy people across ages. As concerns this clonotype: The antigen remains undetermined.

Next came a second PCR, run for about 7 to 12 cycles, which used a sample-barcoded 5' primer along with a J-beta primer mix. From the 5' RACE reads, TCRdb called clonotypes with MiXCR, one entry per CDR3 protein. The sample lists hundreds of thousands of distinct CDR3 sequences, roughly 41% occurring once. Study results and limitations: Roughly linearly, TCR beta diversity per million T cells fell as age increased.

In germline, CDR1 is SGHRS, CDR2 YFSETQ. V was shortened by 0 bases and J by 0 bases, with 9 bases between the two germline ends. The CDR3 has 16 amino acids. The sequence derives from an elderly man in good health. The genes are TRBV5-1 and TRBJ2-2, with D unclear. Input material: blood. The CDR3 sequence is CASSLVASTNTGELFF. Written as DNA, the CDR3 is TGCGCCAGCAGCTTGGTCGCCAGCACGAACACCGGGGAGCTGTTTTTT.